This T cell receptor beta chain is drawn from a study of cytomegalovirus exposure and HLA in healthy donors (dated 2017 in TCRdb). With regard to the full study: An earlier analysis of around 600 of the donors reported 250 to 300 Gb of sequence data and 117 million unique TCR beta sequences from 150 million to 200 million T cells. About 5 DR-DQ haplotypes were handled as single units for association and clustering, since linkage in the cohort was strong. Typing coverage varied by locus: 629-630 donors for A, B, C, DRB1 and DQB1; roughly 560 for DQA1; 606 for DPA1; more than 450 for DPB1. A later genetic analysis took genome-wide SNP genotypes for about 55% of the roughly 670 donors and used that subset as a discovery cohort. An earlier analysis of roughly 580 of the donors used high-throughput TCR beta sequencing to judge whether each TCR beta V gene segment behaved as functional or pseudogenic. Among about 390 genotyped donors of the cohort, an average of 235,054 unique TCR beta nucleotide sequences were sequenced per donor, 15% to 20% of them non-productive. A later analysis re-examined previously published TCR beta repertoires from several hundred donors and added high-resolution HLA genotyping to investigate patterns of TCR occurrence. All discovery cohort repertoires had been generated using a single sequencing platform. The study aimed to test whether signatures of past pathogen exposure could be identified by cataloging public T cell receptors. Donor age, sex, ethnicity and CMV serostatus were collected together with the repertoire data. The later analysis used no new phenotypic data to find candidate immune exposures, relying instead on TCR beta sequences and their occurrence across donors. HLA typing covered class I and class II loci at four-digit resolution. The genetic ancestry cluster associated with self-reported Caucasian donors included about 84% of the roughly 400 genotyped donors. In addition to the first cohort of 650 to 750 subjects, a separate validation cohort of 120 different subjects was used. The study combined high-throughput TCR immunosequencing, statistical association of individual TCRs with disease status, and machine learning to predict cytomegalovirus infection status. About 300 gigabases of sequencing data and approximately 80 million unique TCR sequences were included in an early release covering over 600 HLA-typed donors. Using immunosequencing, the study profiled T cell repertoires from around 670 subjects and related those repertoires to cytomegalovirus serostatus. Beyond this particular receptor, the publication reports: Assigning TCR associations to individual alleles was difficult when HLA alleles, especially DR and DQ, strongly co-occurred. The earlier analysis of nearly 600 of the donors excluded seventeen rarely observed V segments, including chromosome 9 orphons, because counts were too low. Three of the identified cytomegalovirus-associated TCR beta chains were confirmed in vitro to be specific for cytomegalovirus antigens. In a later analysis, HLA-associated TCR beta chains showed more clonal expansion and lower generation probabilities than non-associated chains that were equally common. The authors suggested that the approach could potentially be extended to other disease states and immunological phenotypes. Because HLA typing was unavailable for some donors at each locus, only the typed subset was used in association tests. CMV serostatus was the only immune exposure information available for the cohort. V-gene and J-gene trimming of TCR beta chains was associated with a missense DCLRE1C variant in a later genetic analysis, and the association was replicated in an independent cohort. Most CMV-associated TCR beta chains appeared to be HLA-restricted in a later analysis, and the HLA associations seemed to be driven largely by CMV exposure. A later analysis reported that several top co-occurrence clusters appeared linked to parvovirus B19, influenza, CMV and Epstein-Barr virus. Compared with the roughly 600-donor mean, donors in an Asian-associated ancestry cluster had fewer N-insertions in productive TCRs, according to a later genetic analysis. The study listed 150 to 200 TCR beta chains as associated with cytomegalovirus. Broadly in line with IMGT annotations, most TCR beta V segments showed up in productive rearrangements about 87% or about 30% of the time in an earlier analysis of 450 to 600 of the donors. The classifier was reported to diagnose cytomegalovirus status with high specificity and sensitivity in both the original and validation cohorts. A cluster of highly shared sequence variants was judged likely to be a technical artifact of the sequencing pipeline. Sequencing depth was assumed to be roughly uniform across donors in the presence/absence analyses, though that assumption may not hold. In this cohort, only TCR beta chains were sequenced, and detectable features were limited by the absence of alpha or paired-chain data. Across donors, most TCR sequences were observed very rarely, whereas some public TCRs were present in many individuals. Because the 87-base-pair reads could not distinguish some IMGT-functional V segments, including TRBV6-2 and TRBV6-3, those segments were excluded. In a later analysis, around 15,000 TCR beta sequences were associated with specific HLA alleles at a false discovery rate of 0.05. A further reported finding was that TCR beta sequences accurately predicted the HLA-A and HLA-B alleles for most subjects in the first cohort. Linkage disequilibrium might explain the correlated functional status among segregating V segments, but an unknown experimental factor could not be ruled out. A later analysis found that TCR association rates varied across HLA loci, with DRB1 alleles showing the most associated TCRs and HLA-C alleles the fewest.

From the cysteine up to the phenylalanine, the CDR3 has a length of 16 residues. The sequence is cut down to CDR3 DNA, 48 bases in frame from base 1. The germline V and J ends show losses of 4 bases and 1 base respectively, and no gene match explains 9 bases of the junction. CDR1 and CDR2 are read off the germline V gene (reference sequence) as PRHDT and FYEKMQ. In regard to this clone: It lacks a known antigen. The input lacks base qualities; no much larger clone sits a single base away.

Libraries were prepared through the immunoSEQ multiplex PCR assay. A mixture of 60 forward primers for TCR Vbeta segments and 13 reverse primers for TCR Jbeta segments was used in the multiplex PCR. The CDR3 region of rearranged TCR beta genes was amplified from genomic DNA with a multiplex PCR assay. The Illumina HiSeq System was used to sequence the amplified TCR beta libraries as 87-base-pair reads. Concerning the study's data processing: In a later analysis, some 80 million unique TCR beta chains were counted across the 500 to 850 repertoires, and about 10 million of these chains were shared by at least two donors. To remove PCR and sequencing errors, raw reads were error-corrected and collapsed into unique sequences using a nearest-neighbor algorithm that merged closely related sequences. To assign V, D and J gene segments, CDR3 sequences were aligned to IMGT reference sequences. For a sequence to be retained, a match of at least six nucleotides to both a V gene segment and a J gene segment was required. Rearrangements were called productive when the CDR3 lacked stop codons and stayed in frame with V and J; all others were non-productive. CDR3 was defined according to IMGT convention as the region running from the second conserved V-encoded cysteine to the conserved J-encoded phenylalanine. In an earlier analysis of around 570 of the donors, sequences lacking an unambiguous match to a single V gene segment were excluded. In an earlier analysis of several hundred of the donors, V segments were called functional above 56.7% productive rearrangements and were called segregating when the between-donor standard deviation exceeded 5%. A statistical classification framework was built for diagnosing cytomegalovirus status from the catalog of TCR beta chain sequences. In a later analysis, V and J genes were assigned by comparing TCR nucleotide sequences against IMGT/GENE-DB human TR gene sequences. A later analysis assigned CDR3 sequences and most-parsimonious VDJ recombination scenarios with the TCRdist pipeline. In a later analysis, every TCR beta chain was defined by the combination of its CDR3 amino acid sequence and its V-gene family, and reads without a unique V-gene family were dropped. In a later analysis, 550 to 650 highly shared, low-generation-probability nucleotide sequences were removed to address suspected cross-contamination and a sequencing artifact. In a later analysis, a clonal expansion index was calculated for each public chain from normalized within-repertoire ranks of inferred template counts. In a later analysis, generation probabilities were computed with a VDJ recombination model fitted to out-of-frame rearrangements, and the resulting probabilities were checked against IGoR. In a later analysis, TCR-TCR, TCR-HLA and TCR-CMV co-occurrence was scored with hypergeometric tests, and a repertoire-size bias correction was applied to TCR pairs. False discovery rates were estimated in a later analysis by permuting HLA or CMV assignments 20 times. In a later analysis, co-occurring TCRs were grouped using DBSCAN, and TCRdist sequence similarity was added for clustering within HLA-allele-positive subsets. For co-occurrence clustering, repertoires with fewer than 30,000 or more than 120,000 public chains were excluded, along with roughly 5 repertoires with anomalous nucleotide sharing. Drawn from immuneACCESS, this table holds only the in-frame rearrangements with V and J called that TCRdb kept. Clones are partly lost; checked studies trace under half to an unresolved V gene and leave the rest unexplained. The V and J calls and the clone size are those of that table, but D and trimming were determined from the DNA. This sample lists 73,000 or so clones; 80% to 90% were detected once. Jointly, the top ten make up 6.5% to 7% of the sample.

In total, 666 healthy bone marrow donors made up the cohort. At the time of sampling, all cohort members were nominally healthy, though unrecorded immune exposures were likely present. CMV serostatus was positive for about 300 and negative for about half of the roughly 700 cohort members, and was not recorded for this donor. Every donor gave a peripheral blood sample, and the peripheral blood mononuclear cells from that sample were used for TCR beta sequencing. Genomic DNA was extracted from the blood cell samples with the Qiagen DNeasy Blood Extraction Kit. This TCR was sampled from a human donor in good health. Recombination linked TRBV13 to TRBJ1-1; 7 middle bases align to TRBD1. Sequencing input: PBMCs. CDR3 region: CASSSLHRQGNTEAFF. The DNA is TGTGCCAGCAGCTCCCTACACAGACAGGGGAACACTGAAGCTTTCTTT.